The 24 T cell receptor beta chains below were found in one sample sequenced in a study of T cell repertoires in cytomegalovirus infection. Each CDR3 protein is one row after TCRdb ran MiXCR on the reads. In the table there are around 530,000 distinct CDR3 sequences, 26% of which are singletons. Sequenced: PBMCs. These receptors all come from a human donor in good health (CMV status not recorded). Some clones in this sample may be carry-over from other donors' samples.

This rearrangement joins TRBV19 to TRBJ1-2, with D tentatively TRBD1 (6 bases). Trimming removed 0 bases at V and 4 bases at J, with 12 bases between. The length of the CDR3 is 15 residues. CDR1 is LNHDA and CDR2 is SQIVND in the germline V gene (reference sequence). This chain's CDR3 is CASSIDRGQTYGYTF. The DNA for the CDR3 is TGTGCCAGTAGTATAGATCGAGGACAGACCTATGGCTACACCTTC.

CDR3 coding DNA: TGCAGTGCTAGCCTTAAGACCCAGTACTTC. It specifies CSASLKTQYF. J is TRBJ2-5 and V is TRBV20-1; D call uncertain. Germline CDR1 and CDR2: DFQATT and SNEGSKA (reference sequence). The ends were cut back, 3 bases at V and 6 bases at J, with 5 bases in the middle. There are 10 residues in the CDR3.

The chain employs TRBV18 and TRBJ2-3; D is unclear. CDR1 and CDR2 (germline): KGHSH, LQKENI. The CDR3 is made up of 13 amino acids. V lost 3 bases and J 6 bases, leaving 10 bases between the germline ends. The CDR3 reads CASSPTNGDTQYF. The CDR3 DNA reads as TGTGCCAGCTCACCGACAAATGGGGATACGCAGTATTTT.

This clonotype was counted only a few times. J is TRBJ2-2 and V is TRBV4-1, with unresolved D. Germline values: CDR1 MGHRA, CDR2 YSYEKL. The V end lost 3 bases, the J end lost 4 bases, and 15 bases lay between the germline ends. This CDR3 is 16 amino acids long. The DNA of the CDR3 is TGCGCCAGCAGCCAGAGCCTTACTCTGAGCACCGGGGAGCTGTTTTTT. Amino acids: CASSQSLTLSTGELFF.

The chain uses TRBV7-4 and TRBJ2-1; D is possibly TRBD2 (5 bases). Germline assignment: CDR1 SGHVT and CDR2 SQSDAQ. This CDR3 has 14 residues. Trimming stripped 7 bases from V and 7 bases from J, with 17 bases between. The CDR3 DNA sequence: TGTGCCAGCAAAGAGGCGGGCGGTGGTAATGAGCAGTTCTTC. It translates to CASKEAGGGNEQFF.

This clonotype has a handful of counts. The chain employs TRBV27 and TRBJ2-5; 8 bases fit TRBD2. The length of the CDR3 is 14 residues. V dropped 5 bases and J dropped 2; count of bases not matched to a gene: 4. From germline, CDR1 is MNHEY and CDR2 SMNVEV (reference sequence). CDR3 in amino acids: CASSTGLGQETQYF. The CDR3 bases are TGTGCCAGCAGTACGGGACTAGGTCAAGAGACCCAGTACTTC.

In its sample, this clonotype was seen many times. V is TRBV2 and J is TRBJ2-1; 7 bases are shared with TRBD2. The germline V gene has CDR1 SNHLY and CDR2 FYNNEI. The CDR3 loop spans 15 amino acids. J gave up 5 bases and V 8 bases, and 12 bases lay outside the gene matches. CDR3 DNA sequence: TGTGCCAGCCATGAGGAACTAGCGAAGAACAATGAGCAGTTCTTC. It codes for CASHEELAKNNEQFF.

This chain uses TRBV24-1 with TRBJ1-2; D gene ambiguous. CDR1 and CDR2 (germline): KGHDR, SFDVKD. Trimming removed 3 bases from V and 5 bases from J, with 9 bases in between. The CDR3 length is 13 residues. The CDR3 DNA reads TGTGCCACCAGTGATCCCCTGAATTATGGCTACACCTTC. The encoded protein is CATSDPLNYGYTF.

The genes are TRBV10-3 and TRBJ2-7; D ambiguous. V dropped 3 bases and J dropped 2 bases, with 8 bases sitting between them. Germline V gene data show CDR1 as ENHRY and CDR2 as SYGVKD. The CDR3 consists of 13 residues. The chain's CDR3 is CAISDGLAYEQYF. Here the CDR3 DNA reads TGTGCCATCAGTGACGGTCTTGCCTACGAGCAGTACTTC.

This clonotype was counted at least ten times. V usage is TRBV6-5 and J usage is TRBJ2-7; D ambiguous. Germline CDR1 reads MNHEY; CDR2 reads SVGAGI. This CDR3 contains 16 residues. Trimming cost V 2 bases and J 2 bases, with 16 bases left between them. The CDR3 coding sequence is TGTGCCAGCAGTTACGACTTGCCTAAGCGCACCTACGAGCAGTACTTC. Protein sequence: CASSYDLPKRTYEQYF.

This clonotype was observed a handful of times. V is TRBV19 and J is TRBJ1-3; 8 bases fit TRBD1. The germline V gene encodes CDR1 LNHDA and CDR2 SQIVND (reference sequence). The CDR3 is 13 residues long. V lost 10 bases and J lost 2; bases outside the gene matches: 4. CDR3 nucleotides: TGTGCCACCGACAGGGGTCCTGGAAACACCATATATTTT. Residues: CATDRGPGNTIYF. Based on the CDR3 plus reference TRBV19 and TRBJ1-3, the full variable domain is DGGITQSPKYLFRKEGQNVTLSCEQNLNHDAMYWYRQDPGQGLRLIYYSQIVNDFQKGDIAEGYSVSREKKESFPLTVTSAQKNPTAFYLCATDRGPGNTIYFGEGSWLTVV.

This rearrangement joins TRBV6-1 to TRBJ2-2; 13 positions agree with TRBD2. The V segment lost 8 bases and the J segment 6 bases; nucleotides outside the gene matches: 18. The germline V gene encodes CDR1 MNHNS and CDR2 SASEGT. CDR3 length: 19 amino acids. As DNA, the CDR3 is TGTGCCAGCTCGGAATGGACTAGCGGGAGCAACGGTAACTCCGGGGAGCTGTTTTTT. Translated, it gives CASSEWTSGSNGNSGELFF.

The chain couples TRBV18 to TRBJ1-6; 9 bases match TRBD1. There are 14 residues in the CDR3. Germline CDR1 reads KGHSH; CDR2 reads LQKENI. V trimming: 1 base; J trimming: 8 bases; junction bases outside the gene matches: 0. Here the CDR3 reads CASSPRDRDSPLHF. CDR3 nucleotide sequence: TGTGCCAGCTCACCACGGGACAGGGATTCACCCCTCCACTTT.

V gene TRBV27 combines with J gene TRBJ2-7; 11 bases map to TRBD2. Germline lookup yields CDR1 MNHEY and CDR2 SMNVEV (reference sequence). The CDR3 extends over 14 amino acids. V lost 6 bases, J lost 5 bases, and 6 bases stayed unmatched. The CDR3 sequence is CASSMLAGGNEQYF. In DNA, the CDR3 is TGTGCCAGCAGCATGCTAGCGGGAGGAAACGAGCAGTACTTC.

V gene TRBV6-1 combines with J gene TRBJ1-2; D unclear. Germline V gene data show CDR1 as MNHNS and CDR2 as SASEGT. The V gene lost 3 bases and the J gene lost 4 bases, with 12 bases spanning the gap. The CDR3 is made up of 14 amino acids. The CDR3 region is CASSEGVQAYGYTF. In DNA, the CDR3 is TGTGCCAGCAGTGAGGGAGTCCAGGCCTATGGCTACACCTTC.

The V call is TRBV9, the J call TRBJ2-7, with TRBD2 matching over 7 bases. V shed 0 bases and J 5 bases; nucleotides not matched to a gene: 8. CDR1 and CDR2 from the germline V gene are SGDLS and YYNGEE. This CDR3 spans 15 amino acids. CDR3 in amino acids: CASSVVKREVHEQYF. The CDR3 DNA reads TGTGCCAGCAGCGTAGTGAAACGGGAGGTCCACGAGCAGTACTTC.

This clonotype was seen many times. This chain uses TRBV7-2 with TRBJ2-1; 13 positions agree with TRBD2. Germline V lookup: CDR1 SGHTA, CDR2 FQGNSA. The CDR3 is 15 amino acids. V lost 5 bases, J lost 9 bases, and 7 bases stayed unmatched. Written as DNA, the CDR3 is TGTGCCAGCAGCGGAGGACTAGCGGGAGCTCCTGAGCAGTTCTTC. It translates to CASSGGLAGAPEQFF.

This clonotype was picked up many times. The rearrangement joins TRBV6-1 to TRBJ1-5; perhaps TRBD1 as D (5 bases). This CDR3 spans 17 amino acids. V lost 2 bases to trimming and J lost 2 bases, with 16 bases between them. CDR1 is MNHNS and CDR2 is SASEGT in the germline V gene. The CDR3 loop reads CASSETPPGFGNQPQHF. The CDR3 DNA reads as TGTGCCAGCAGTGAAACCCCTCCAGGGTTTGGCAATCAGCCCCAGCATTTT.

This clonotype was counted a few times. V is TRBV20-1 and J is TRBJ2-3; TRBD1 aligns across 8 bases. With 0 bases clipped from V and 1 base from J, the junction kept 3 bases outside the gene matches. The germline V gene encodes CDR1 DFQATT and CDR2 SNEGSKA (reference sequence). CDR3 length equals 15 residues. The CDR3 loop is CSARDEDRGTDTQYF. The CDR3, as DNA: TGCAGTGCTAGAGATGAGGACAGGGGCACAGATACGCAGTATTTT.

The CDR3 coding sequence is TGTGCCAGCAGTTACGCGACAGCGAGCCCCTACGAGCAGTACTTC. This encodes CASSYATASPYEQYF. The rearrangement links TRBV6-6 to TRBJ2-7; possibly TRBD1 for D (5 bases). Trimming removed 2 bases from V and 2 bases from J, with 13 bases in between. Germline assignment: CDR1 MNHNY and CDR2 SVGAGI (reference sequence). The CDR3 is made up of 15 amino acids.

CDR3 residues: CASTERAGGPKDTQYF. The CDR3 bases are TGTGCCAGCACCGAAAGGGCGGGAGGGCCAAAAGATACGCAGTATTTT. The chain recombines TRBV6-1 with TRBJ2-3; 9 bases are shared with TRBD2. Germline values: CDR1 MNHNS, CDR2 SASEGT. The CDR3 totals 16 residues. The V gene end was trimmed by 7 bases and the J gene end by 5 bases; junction bases not matched to a gene: 13.

Ten or more counts support this clonotype. J is TRBJ1-2 and V is TRBV7-2; possible D gene TRBD1, 6 bases. V lost 1 base, J lost 8 bases, and 14 bases lay in between. Germline CDR1 SGHTA, CDR2 FQGNSA. The length of the CDR3 is 14 residues. CDR3 in DNA: TGTGCCAGCAGCTTAGAACAGGGTCAGGGAGGCTACACCTTC. Its protein is CASSLEQGQGGYTF.

This clonotype was counted ten times or more. The chain employs TRBV7-2 and TRBJ2-3; 7 bases line up with TRBD1. Germline trimming cut 7 bases from V and 1 base from J; bases unmatched to any gene: 2. Germline loops: CDR1 SGHTA, CDR2 FQGNSA. CDR3 size: 13 residues. CDR3 sequence reads: CASKGQGTDTQYF. In DNA form, the CDR3 reads TGTGCCAGCAAAGGACAGGGCACAGATACGCAGTATTTT.

V and J are TRBV12-3 or TRBV12-4 and TRBJ1-4; D might be TRBD1 (5 bases). Trimming removed 6 bases at V and 5 bases at J, with 10 bases between. The CDR3 extends over 13 amino acids. DNA for the CDR3: TGTGCCAGCAGCTTCCGGGGCAATGAAAAACTGTTTTTT. This encodes CASSFRGNEKLFF.